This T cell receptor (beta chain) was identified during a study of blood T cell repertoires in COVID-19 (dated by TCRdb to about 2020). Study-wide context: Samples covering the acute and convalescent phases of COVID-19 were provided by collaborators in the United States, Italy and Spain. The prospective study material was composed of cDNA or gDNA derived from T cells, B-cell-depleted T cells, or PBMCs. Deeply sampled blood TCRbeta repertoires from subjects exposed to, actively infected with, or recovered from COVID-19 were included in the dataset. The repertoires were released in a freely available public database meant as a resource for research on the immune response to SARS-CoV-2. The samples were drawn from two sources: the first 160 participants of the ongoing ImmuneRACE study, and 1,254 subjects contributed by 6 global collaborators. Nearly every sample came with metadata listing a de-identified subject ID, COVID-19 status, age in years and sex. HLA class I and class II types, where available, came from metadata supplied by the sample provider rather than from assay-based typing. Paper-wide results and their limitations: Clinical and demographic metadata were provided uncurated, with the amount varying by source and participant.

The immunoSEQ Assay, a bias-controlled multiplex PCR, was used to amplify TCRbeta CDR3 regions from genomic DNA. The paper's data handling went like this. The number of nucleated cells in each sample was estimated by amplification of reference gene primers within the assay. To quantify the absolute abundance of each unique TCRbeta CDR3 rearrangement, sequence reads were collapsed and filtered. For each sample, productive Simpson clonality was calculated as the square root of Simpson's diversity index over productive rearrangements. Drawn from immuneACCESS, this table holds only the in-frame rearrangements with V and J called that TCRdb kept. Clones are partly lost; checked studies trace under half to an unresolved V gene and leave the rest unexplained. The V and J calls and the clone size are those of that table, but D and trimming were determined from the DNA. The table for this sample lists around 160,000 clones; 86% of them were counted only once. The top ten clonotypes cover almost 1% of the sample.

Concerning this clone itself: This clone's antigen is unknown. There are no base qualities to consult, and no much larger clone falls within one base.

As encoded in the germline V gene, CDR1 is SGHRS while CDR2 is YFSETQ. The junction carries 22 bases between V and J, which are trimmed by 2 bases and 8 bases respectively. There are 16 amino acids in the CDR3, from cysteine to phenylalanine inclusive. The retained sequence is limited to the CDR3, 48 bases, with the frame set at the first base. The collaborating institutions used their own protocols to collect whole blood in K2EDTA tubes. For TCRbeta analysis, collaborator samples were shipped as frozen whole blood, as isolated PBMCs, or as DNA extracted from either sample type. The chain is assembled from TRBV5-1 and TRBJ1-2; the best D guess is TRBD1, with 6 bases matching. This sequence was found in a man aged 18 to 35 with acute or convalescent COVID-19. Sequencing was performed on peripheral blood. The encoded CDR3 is CASSLPLLTGREGYTF. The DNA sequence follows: TGCGCCAGCAGCTTACCTCTTCTGACAGGCCGGGAAGGCTACACCTTC.